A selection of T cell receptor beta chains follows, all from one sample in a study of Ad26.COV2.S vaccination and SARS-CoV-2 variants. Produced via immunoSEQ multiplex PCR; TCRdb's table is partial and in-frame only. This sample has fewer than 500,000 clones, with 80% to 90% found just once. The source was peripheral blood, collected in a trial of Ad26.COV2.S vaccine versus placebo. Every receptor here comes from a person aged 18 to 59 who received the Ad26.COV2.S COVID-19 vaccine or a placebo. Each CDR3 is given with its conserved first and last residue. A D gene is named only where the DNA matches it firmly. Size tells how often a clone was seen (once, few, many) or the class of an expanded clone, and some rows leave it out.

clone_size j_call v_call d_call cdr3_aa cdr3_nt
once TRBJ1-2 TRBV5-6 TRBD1 CASRAGQGPGYTF TGTGCCAGCAGGGCGGGACAGGGCCCTGGCTACACCTTC
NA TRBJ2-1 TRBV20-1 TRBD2 CSASLTSGYNEQFF TGCAGTGCTAGTCTGACTAGCGGGTACAATGAGCAGTTCTTC
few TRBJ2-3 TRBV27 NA CASRRDSTDTQYF TGTGCCAGCAGAAGGGATAGCACAGATACGCAGTATTTT
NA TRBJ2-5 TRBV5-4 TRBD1 CASSLDRQETQYF TGTGCCAGCAGCCTGGACAGGCAAGAGACCCAGTACTTC
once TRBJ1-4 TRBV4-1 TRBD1 CASSLTGGSTNEKLFF TGCGCCAGCAGCCTCACAGGGGGCTCAACTAATGAAAAACTGTTTTTT
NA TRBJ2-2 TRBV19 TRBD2 CAYVSPSGRVLTGELFF TGTGCCTATGTATCACCCAGCGGGAGGGTTCTCACCGGGGAGCTGTTTTTT
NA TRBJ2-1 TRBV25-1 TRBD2 CASSDRGTSGIGEQFF TGTGCCAGCAGTGACCGCGGGACTAGCGGGATTGGTGAGCAGTTCTTC
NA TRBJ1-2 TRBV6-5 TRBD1 CASSYSRGPFGYTF TGTGCCAGCAGTTACTCCAGGGGGCCTTTTGGCTACACCTTC
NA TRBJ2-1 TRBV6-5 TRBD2 CASMGLAAGGEQFF TGTGCCAGCATGGGACTAGCGGCTGGGGGTGAGCAGTTCTTC
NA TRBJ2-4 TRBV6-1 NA CASSEIATVAKNIQYF TGTGCCAGCAGTGAGATAGCGACAGTAGCCAAAAACATTCAGTACTTC
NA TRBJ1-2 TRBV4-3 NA CASSPRTVVTRGYTF TGCGCCAGCAGCCCTAGGACAGTCGTGACGAGGGGCTACACCTTC
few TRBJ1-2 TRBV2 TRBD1 CASSRGQGDYGYTF TGTGCCAGCAGCCGAGGACAGGGAGACTATGGCTACACCTTC
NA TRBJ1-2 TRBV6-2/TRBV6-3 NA CASSYSISSGYPGYTF TGTGCCAGCAGTTACTCGATTTCGTCGGGATATCCTGGCTACACCTTC
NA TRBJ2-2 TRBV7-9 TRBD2 CASSPLAGGRRTGELFF TGTGCCAGCAGCCCCCTAGCGGGGGGGCGACGTACCGGGGAGCTGTTTTTT
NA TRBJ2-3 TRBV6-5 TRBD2 CATRTSGTDTQYF TGTGCCACCCGGACTAGCGGCACAGATACGCAGTATTTT
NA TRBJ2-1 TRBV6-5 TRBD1 CASSTGTGLFF TGTGCCAGCAGTACCGGGACAGGGCTGTTCTTC
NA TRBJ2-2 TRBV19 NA CASSIKRPGELFF TGTGCCAGTAGTATAAAGCGTCCGGGGGAGCTGTTTTTT
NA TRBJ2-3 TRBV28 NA CASSPRPVDTQYF TGTGCCAGCAGTCCCCGTCCTGTGGATACGCAGTATTTT
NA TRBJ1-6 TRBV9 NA CASSVEAGNYNSPLHF TGTGCCAGCAGCGTAGAAGCAGGGAATTATAATTCACCCCTCCACTTT
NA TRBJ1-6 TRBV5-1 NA CASSPQGAEPLHF TGCGCCAGCAGCCCACAAGGGGCGGAACCCCTCCACTTT
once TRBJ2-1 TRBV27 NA CASRSGAGSYNEQFF TGTGCCAGCAGGTCAGGGGCGGGCTCCTACAATGAGCAGTTCTTC
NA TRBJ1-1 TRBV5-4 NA CASSFPKEEAFF TGTGCCAGCAGCTTCCCAAAAGAGGAAGCTTTCTTT
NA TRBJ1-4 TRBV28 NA CASRPTDHNEKLFF TGTGCCAGCAGACCGACGGACCATAATGAAAAACTGTTTTTT
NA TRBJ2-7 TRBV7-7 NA CASAGGAGASYEQYF TGTGCCAGCGCTGGCGGAGCGGGCGCATCCTACGAGCAGTACTTC
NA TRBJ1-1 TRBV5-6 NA CASSLNTEAFF TGTGCCAGCAGCTTGAACACTGAAGCTTTCTTT
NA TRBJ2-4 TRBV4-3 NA CANRLRSNIQYF TGCGCCAACCGACTTAGGTCAAACATTCAGTACTTC
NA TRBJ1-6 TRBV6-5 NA CASSPRGGISPLHF TGTGCCAGCAGTCCCCGGGGAGGAATTTCACCCCTCCACTTT
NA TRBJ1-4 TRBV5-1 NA CASRYGASGEKLFF TGCGCCAGCCGCTACGGCGCATCGGGAGAAAAACTGTTTTTT
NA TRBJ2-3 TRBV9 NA CASSRNAPGTDTQYF TGTGCCAGCAGCAGAAACGCCCCAGGCACAGATACGCAGTATTTT